This TCR beta chain stems from a study of response to subunit inactivated influenza vaccine. MiXCR, run by TCRdb on the RT-PCR reads, gives a single entry per CDR3 protein. The sample carries about 540,000 distinct CDR3 sequences, roughly 23% recorded once. In its sample, this clonotype was seen a few times. The same data also contributed to another study, on T cells expressing NK-cell markers. As that study records: The authors made TCR beta cDNA libraries by 5'RACE template switching. This switching added a universal primer site and UMIs. Sorted CD3+CD56+NKG2C+, CD3+CD56+NKG2C- and CD3+CD56-NKG2C+ T-cell subsets were beta-chain profiled. In a handful of donors, dominant clonotypes made up about 28.3-65% of CD3+CD56-NKG2C+ cells.

This specimen consisted of CD4+ T cells sorted from PBMCs, obtained 11 to 12 days after vaccination. The source is a man aged 50 to 60 who received an inactivated influenza vaccine.

CDR3 region: CASSLEGRDTEAFF. The CDR3, as DNA: TGTGCCAGCAGCTTGGAAGGTAGGGACACTGAAGCTTTCTTT. J is TRBJ1-1 and V is TRBV5-5; unclear D gene. With 0 bases removed from V and 3 bases from J, the gap between germline ends came to 9 bases. Germline lookup yields CDR1 SGHKS and CDR2 YYEKEE (reference sequence). The CDR3 spans 14 residues.